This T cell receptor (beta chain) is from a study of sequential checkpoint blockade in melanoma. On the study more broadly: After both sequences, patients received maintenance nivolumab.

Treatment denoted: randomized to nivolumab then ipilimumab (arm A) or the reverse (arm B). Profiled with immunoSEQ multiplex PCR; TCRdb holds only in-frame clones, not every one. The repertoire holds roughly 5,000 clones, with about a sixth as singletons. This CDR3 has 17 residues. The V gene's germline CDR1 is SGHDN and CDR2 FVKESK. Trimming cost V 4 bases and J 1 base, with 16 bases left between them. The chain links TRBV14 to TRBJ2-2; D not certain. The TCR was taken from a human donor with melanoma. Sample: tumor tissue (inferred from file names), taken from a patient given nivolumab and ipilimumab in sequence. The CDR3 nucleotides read TGTGCCAGCAGCCGATTATCGGCCGGAGTGAACACCGGGGAGCTGTTTTTT. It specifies CASSRLSAGVNTGELFF. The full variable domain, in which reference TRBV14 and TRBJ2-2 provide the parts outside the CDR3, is EAGVTQFPSHSVIEKGQTVTLRCDPISGHDNLYWYRRVMGKEIKFLLHFVKESKQDESGMPNNRFLAERTGGTYSTLKVQPAELEDSGVYFCASSRLSAGVNTGELFFGEGSRLTVL.